The T cell receptor (beta chain) described here comes from a study of neurological immune-mediated disorders. General study findings and limits: The most TCR clonal expansion was seen in HTLV-1-associated myelopathy, whereas the least was seen in multiple sclerosis, below the level in healthy controls. Private repertoires in all groups were suggested, as expanded clones shared no CDR3 amino acid sequences across subjects.

On this clonotype: Its antigen is still unknown. Compared with germline, one end of the junction differs, possibly owing to a read error.

TCRdb passed the 5' RACE reads through MiXCR, listing each CDR3 protein once. This table has about 50,000 distinct CDR3 sequences, 16% appearing once. Maryland, USA blood bank volunteers served as healthy controls. Per the germline V gene, CDR1 is SGHRS and CDR2 is YFSETQ. The CDR3 totals 14 residues. This TCR derives from a man between 60 and 75 years old in good health. Material: PBMCs. The rearrangement links TRBV5-1 to TRBJ2-2; perhaps TRBD2 as D (6 bases). CDR3 in DNA: TGCGCCATCAGCTGGGACGGCGGGGCCGGGGATCTGTTTTTT. It yields the protein CAISWDGGAGDLFF.